The next 12 T cell receptor beta chains were all read from a single sample in a study of T cells after yellow fever vaccination. Each CDR3 protein gets one entry after TCRdb re-called the 5' RACE reads with MiXCR. The sample lists more than 300,000 distinct CDR3 sequences, 3.5% to 4.5% seen once, with roughly a fifth in the top ten. The source was PBMCs, collected 15 days after the yellow fever booster vaccination. These receptors were collected from a man between 18 and 35 years old who received the YFV17D yellow fever vaccine.

This clonotype was seen at least ten times. V is TRBV10-3 and J is TRBJ2-3, with 7 bases matching TRBD2. In germline, CDR1 is ENHRY, CDR2 SYGVKD. The CDR3 consists of 13 residues. J gave up 1 base and V 7 bases, and 2 bases lay outside the gene matches. Written as DNA, the CDR3 is TGTGCCATCACCGCGGGGGGCACAGATACGCAGTATTTT. It encodes CAITAGGTDTQYF.

This clonotype was seen repeatedly, ten times or more. The chain uses TRBV4-1 and TRBJ2-5; D may be TRBD1 (6 bases). This CDR3 contains 17 residues. Trimming removed 4 bases at V and 0 bases at J, with 18 bases between. Germline CDR1 MGHRA, CDR2 YSYEKL. The CDR3 coding sequence is TGCGCCAGCAGCCCAGGGATACTAGGGGGAGACCAAGAGACCCAGTACTTC. Its translation is CASSPGILGGDQETQYF.

This clonotype was observed many times. V gene TRBV5-6 combines with J gene TRBJ1-2; D uncertain. The CDR3 extends over 13 amino acids. Trimming pared 1 base from V and 2 bases from J, leaving 6 bases between. Germline CDR1 and CDR2: SGHDT and YYEEEE. The CDR3 region is CASSLYGNYGYTF. Here the CDR3 DNA reads TGTGCCAGCAGCTTGTACGGGAACTATGGCTACACCTTC.

Many counts were recorded for this clonotype. The chain recombines TRBV29-1 with TRBJ2-3; D remains unclear. Germline CDR1 and CDR2: SQVTM and ANQGSEA. V lost 7 bases to trimming and J lost 2 bases, with 10 bases between them. This CDR3 is 12 amino acids long. CDR3 DNA: TGCAGCGCCCGCTCCGACACAGATACGCAGTATTTT. Its protein is CSARSDTDTQYF.

The chain combines TRBV5-1 with TRBJ1-2, with D hard to call. This CDR3 comprises 14 residues. V was trimmed by 0 bases and J by 4 bases, leaving 10 bases between them. CDR1 SGHRS and CDR2 YFSETQ come from the germline V gene. CDR3: CASSLEGVIYGYTF. CDR3 in DNA: TGCGCCAGCAGCTTGGAGGGAGTAATCTATGGCTACACCTTC.

The chain combines TRBV20-1 with TRBJ2-2; 11 bases map to TRBD1. V was clipped by 6 bases and J by 5 bases; unmatched bases: 14. Germline V lookup: CDR1 DFQATT, CDR2 SNEGSKA (reference sequence). The CDR3 extends over 17 amino acids. CDR3 in amino acids: CSANGQGASPGTGELFF. CDR3 coding DNA: TGCAGTGCCAATGGACAGGGGGCTAGCCCGGGGACCGGGGAGCTGTTTTTT.

This clonotype was observed at least ten times. The chain has TRBV20-1 and TRBJ2-3; 9 bases match TRBD2. Looked up from germline, CDR1 is DFQATT and CDR2 is SNEGSKA (reference sequence). Trimming at V came to 3 bases and at J to 6 bases, leaving 16 bases not matched to a gene. The length of the CDR3 is 17 residues. In DNA, the CDR3 is TGCAGTGCTAGTGGCCCCCTCCAGGGGACTAGCCTCGATACGCAGTATTTT. It is translated as CSASGPLQGTSLDTQYF.

The table lists this clonotype with many counts. The chain has TRBV7-8 and TRBJ1-2; D is unclear. CDR3 length: 13 amino acids. The ends were cut back, 4 bases at V and 8 bases at J, with 14 bases in the middle. CDR1 is SGHVS and CDR2 is FQNEAQ in the germline V gene. CDR3 sequence reads: CASSSQRVEGYTF. CDR3 DNA: TGTGCCAGCAGCTCCCAACGGGTGGAAGGCTACACCTTC.

The J gene is TRBJ2-2, the V gene TRBV27; D gene ambiguous. The CDR3 totals 15 residues. V lost 5 bases and J 7 bases, leaving 17 bases between the germline ends. The germline gives CDR1 MNHEY, CDR2 SMNVEV (reference sequence). In DNA form, the CDR3 reads TGTGCCAGCAGTATTCGGCTTATGGGTGACGGGGAGCTGTTTTTT. This sequence encodes CASSIRLMGDGELFF.

This clonotype has ten or more counts. The chain joins TRBV20-1 to TRBJ2-1, with TRBD1 identical over 9 bases. The CDR3 is 15 residues long. Germline CDR1 DFQATT, CDR2 SNEGSKA (reference sequence). The junction had 6 bases not matched to a gene; V was cut back by 0 bases and J by 6 bases. The DNA of the CDR3 is TGCAGTGCTAGAGAAACCGGGACAGGGCGCAATGAGCAGTTCTTC. Translating gives CSARETGTGRNEQFF.

About this clonotype: At one of its ends the junction is not consistent with the germline gene, which may arise from a read error. In DNA, the CDR3 is TGTGCCAGCGTACCCCCGGCCAAATACATTCAGTACTTC. Translating gives CASVPPAKYIQYF. V usage is TRBV7-9 and J usage is TRBJ2-4; D is unclear. The CDR3 loop spans 13 amino acids. Germline V gene sequence: CDR1 SEHNR, CDR2 FQNEAQ (reference sequence). The whole variable domain, remainder taken from reference TRBV7-9 and TRBJ2-4, is DTGVSQNPRHKITKRGQNVTFRCDPISEHNRLYWYRQTLGQGPEFLTYFQNEAQLEKSRLLSDRFSAERPKGSFSTLEIQRTEQGDSAMYLCASVPPAKYIQYFGAGTRLSVL.

The chain carries TRBV12-3 or TRBV12-4 and TRBJ1-1; TRBD1 matches at 7 bases. The CDR3 has 15 amino acids. V shed 6 bases, J shed 1 base, and the junction held 8 bases outside the gene matches. CDR3 loop: CASRTYRGANTEAFF. CDR3 sequence (DNA): TGTGCCAGCAGAACCTACAGGGGAGCGAACACTGAAGCTTTCTTT.